Listed here is a single TCR beta chain. Only CD45RO-negative cells positively selected for CCR7 counted as naive CD8 cells, so terminally differentiated effector memory CD45RA+ cells were excluded. Germline CDR1 and CDR2: MNHEY and SMNVEV (reference sequence). Trimming removed 5 bases from V and 0 bases from J, with 13 bases in between. CDR3 length equals 16 residues. The method was immunoSEQ multiplex PCR; TCRdb's version includes in-frame clones alone and lacks a portion of them. Of 560,000 or so clones in the sample, around 96% were seen once. The data are from a study of shared clonotypes between healthy human individuals.

This receptor was taken from a woman aged 25 to 45 in good health. The sequencing sample was made of naive CD8+ T cells sorted from blood. The chain links TRBV27 to TRBJ2-2; possibly TRBD1 for D (5 bases). The CDR3 protein is CASSIRRQSNTGELFF. The CDR3 DNA sequence: TGTGCCAGCAGTATTCGCCGACAGTCGAACACCGGGGAGCTGTTTTTT.